Following are 4 T cell receptor beta chains from one sample sequenced in a study of T-cell memory formation after mild COVID-19. TCRdb reprocessed the 5' RACE reads via MiXCR and lists one record per CDR3 protein. The sample has roughly 150,000 distinct CDR3 sequences; roughly a quarter are singletons. Material: PBMCs or a T cell subset sorted from them (not recorded which). Receptor source: an adult woman who had mild COVID-19 (a few samples of this study predate the infection). Cell type and time point are not known.

The J gene is TRBJ1-6, the V gene TRBV9; D remains ambiguous. In germline, CDR1 is SGDLS, CDR2 YYNGEE. The CDR3 sequence is 15 residues long. V was cut by 0 bases and J by 5 bases, with 9 bases left in between. The CDR3 sequence: CASSVVGSDNSPLHF. The CDR3 DNA reads as TGTGCCAGCAGCGTAGTTGGCAGCGATAATTCACCCCTCCACTTT.

This chain uses TRBV4-3 with TRBJ2-3; TRBD2 matches 10 bases. V shed 4 bases and J 4 bases; nucleotides not matched to a gene: 8. The CDR3 contains 16 residues. The germline V gene has CDR1 LGHNA and CDR2 YSLEER. In nucleotides, the CDR3 is TGCGCCAGCAGCCGGGGACTAGCGTCTGCCGCAGATACGCAGTATTTT. Translated: CASSRGLASAADTQYF.

This chain connects TRBV14 to TRBJ2-1; 9 positions match TRBD2. Germline loops: CDR1 SGHDN, CDR2 FVKESK. V trimming: 3 bases; J trimming: 5 bases; junction bases outside the gene matches: 8. The CDR3 covers 16 residues. This CDR3 is CASSHPGSGGHNEQFF. CDR3 bases: TGTGCCAGCAGCCACCCGGGTAGCGGGGGTCACAATGAGCAGTTCTTC.

The chain links TRBV29-1 to TRBJ2-2; 11 positions agree with TRBD1. The CDR3 contains 15 residues. V trimming: 7 bases; J trimming: 7 bases; junction bases outside the gene matches: 11. Per germline, CDR1 SQVTM and CDR2 ANQGSEA. The CDR3 DNA sequence: TGCAGCGCCGCTCCGGACAGGGGGCTTGGCGGGGAGCTGTTTTTT. Protein sequence: CSAAPDRGLGGELFF.